This T cell receptor (beta chain) was observed in a study of molecular identifiers for immune sequencing clone quantification. Turning to the study itself: In the replicates, RNA derived from about 19,000 or 110,000 naive CD8 cells was divided into five parts, and four were sequenced. Overall study results and limits: A shared barcode on identical TCR molecules could lead to underestimated sizes for highly expanded clones. Clones with over 20 RNA copies captured over 98% of effector molecules but under 1% of naive ones.

TCRdb called the PCR reads again in MiXCR, with one record for every CDR3 protein. The table includes nearly 650,000 distinct CDR3 sequences, about 25% detected once. Trimming at V came to 6 bases and at J to 3 bases, leaving 4 bases not matched to a gene. The germline CDR1 and CDR2 sequences are MNHNY and SVGAGI (reference sequence). CDR3 size: 13 residues. Ten or more counts support this clonotype. Its antigen is not known. Libraries for naive CD8 T cells, which were made from around 18,000 to 910,000 sorted cells, drew on 10%, 30% or 50% of the RNA. Sequencing was performed on naive CD8+ T cells from blood, with Jurkat cell RNA spiked in. Described subset: FACS-sorted CD8+CD4-CCR7+CD45RA+ naive T cells. The sequence came from a human donor in good health. Some libraries in this study had Jurkat cell RNA spiked in. This chain links TRBV6-6 with TRBJ1-1, with 7 bases aligning to TRBD1. CDR3 coding DNA: TGTGCCAGCAGGACAGGGATTTACACTGAAGCTTTCTTT. Translating gives CASRTGIYTEAFF.